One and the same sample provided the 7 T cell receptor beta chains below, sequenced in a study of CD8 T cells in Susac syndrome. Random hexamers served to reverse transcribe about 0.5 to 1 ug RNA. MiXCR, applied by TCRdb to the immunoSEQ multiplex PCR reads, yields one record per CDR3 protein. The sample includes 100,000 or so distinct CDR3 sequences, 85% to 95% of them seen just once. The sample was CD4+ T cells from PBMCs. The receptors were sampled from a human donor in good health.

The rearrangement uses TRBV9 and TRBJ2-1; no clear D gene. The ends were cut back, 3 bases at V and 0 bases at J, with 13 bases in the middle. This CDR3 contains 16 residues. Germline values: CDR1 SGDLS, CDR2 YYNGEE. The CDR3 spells CASSDQDGSSYNEQFF. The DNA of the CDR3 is TGTGCCAGCAGCGATCAGGACGGTAGCTCCTACAATGAGCAGTTCTTC.

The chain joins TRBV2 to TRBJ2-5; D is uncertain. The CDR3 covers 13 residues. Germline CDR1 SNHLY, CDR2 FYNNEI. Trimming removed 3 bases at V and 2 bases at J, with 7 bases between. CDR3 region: CASSEEQQETQYF. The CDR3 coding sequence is TGTGCCAGCAGTGAGGAACAGCAAGAGACCCAGTACTTC.

The CDR3 nucleotides are TGCAGTGCTCCGACAGGGAAGGGCTACACCTTC. This translates into CSAPTGKGYTF. The V gene is TRBV20-1, the J gene TRBJ1-2; TRBD1 agrees at 7 bases. V shed 5 bases, J shed 8 bases, and the junction held 5 bases outside the gene matches. In germline, CDR1 is DFQATT, CDR2 SNEGSKA (reference sequence). CDR3 length: 11 amino acids.

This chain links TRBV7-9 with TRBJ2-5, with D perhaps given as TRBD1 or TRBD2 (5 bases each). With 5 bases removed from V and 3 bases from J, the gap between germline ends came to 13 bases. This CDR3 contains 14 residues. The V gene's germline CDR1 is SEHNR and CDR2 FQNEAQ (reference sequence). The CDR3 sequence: CASSGELGEETQYF. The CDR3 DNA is TGTGCCAGCAGCGGGGAGCTGGGGGAAGAGACCCAGTACTTC.

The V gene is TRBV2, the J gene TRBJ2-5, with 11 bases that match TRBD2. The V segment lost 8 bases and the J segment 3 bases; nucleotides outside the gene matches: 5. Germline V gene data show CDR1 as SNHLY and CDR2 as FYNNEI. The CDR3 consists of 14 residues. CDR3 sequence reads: CASARSGGEETQYF. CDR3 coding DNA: TGTGCCAGCGCTCGTAGCGGGGGGGAAGAGACCCAGTACTTC.

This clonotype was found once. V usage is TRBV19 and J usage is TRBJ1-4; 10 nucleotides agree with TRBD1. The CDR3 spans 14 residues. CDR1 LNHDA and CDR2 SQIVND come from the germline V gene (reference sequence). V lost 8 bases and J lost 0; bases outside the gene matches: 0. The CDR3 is CASGTGATNEKLFF. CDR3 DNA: TGTGCCAGTGGGACAGGGGCAACTAATGAAAAACTGTTTTTT. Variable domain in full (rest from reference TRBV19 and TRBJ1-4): DGGITQSPKYLFRKEGQNVTLSCEQNLNHDAMYWYRQDPGQGLRLIYYSQIVNDFQKGDIAEGYSVSREKKESFPLTVTSAQKNPTAFYLCASGTGATNEKLFFGSGTQLSVL.

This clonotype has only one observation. The CDR3 DNA sequence: TGCGCCAGCAGCCCAGGCTTACGGGACAAAACTACACCCAGAAGCTCTGGAAACACCATATATTTT. Amino acids: CASSPGLRDKTTPRSSGNTIYF. This chain connects TRBV23-1 to TRBJ1-3, with D tentatively TRBD1 (6 bases). Being an ORF, TRBV23-1 has a function that is uncertain. The CDR3 has 22 residues. The V end lost 6 bases, the J end lost 0 bases, and 33 bases lay between the germline ends.